One and the same sample provided the 13 T cell receptor beta chains below, sequenced in a study of tissue T cells after allogeneic stem cell transplantation. Here immunoSEQ multiplex PCR was the method, and the copy in TCRdb shows in-frame clones only, minus some. Here the sample spans 15,000 to 20,000 clones, 70% being singletons. The material sequenced was spleen. Receptors originate from a female BALB/c mouse in good health. MHC haplotype of the strain: H2-d.

Regarding this clone: Each gene name is a mouse one. The sequenced fragment ends 1 residue before the CDR3 boundary, so the rest is inferred from the germline J gene. This sequence joins TRBV13-1 and TRBJ1-1, with D uncertain. Germline CDR1 and CDR2: NSHNY and SYGAGN. The CDR3 length is 11 residues. The V end was cut by 0 bases, the J end by 4 bases, with 1 base between. The sequenced CDR3 bases are TGTGCCAGCAGTGATGCCACAGAAGTCTTC. Translation: CASSDATEVF. The entire CDR3 is CASSDATEVFF.

The sample holds a few counts of this clone. Gene names refer to mouse genes. The CDR3 end is not reached by the read, which stops 1 residue before it; the germline J gene fills it in. The chain links TRBV31 to TRBJ1-4; 9 bases fit TRBD1. In germline, CDR1 is GKSSPN, CDR2 SITVG. V trimming: 5 bases; J trimming: 3 bases; junction bases outside the gene matches: 1. The CDR3 runs 13 residues. CDR3 DNA, as far as it was read: TGTGCCTGGGGGACAGGGACCAACGAAAGATTATTT. Amino acid sequence: CAWGTGTNERLF. The CDR3, in full, reads CAWGTGTNERLFF.

With respect to this clone: Gene labels here are mouse ones. The DNA ends 1 residue before the CDR3 does, and the rest of the CDR3 is filled in from the germline J gene. The V and J genes are TRBV2 and TRBJ2-2; D remains ambiguous. Germline V gives CDR1 LGHNA, CDR2 YSYQKL. This CDR3 spans 14 amino acids. V lost 4 bases and J 0 bases, leaving 6 bases between the germline ends. The CDR3 bases that were read are TGTGCCAGCAGCCCGACATCAAACACCGGGCAGCTCTAC. It specifies CASSPTSNTGQLY. The entire CDR3 protein reads CASSPTSNTGQLYF.

Note on this clone: The genes are named according to mouse. The CDR3 extends 1 residue past the end of the read, so its final part is completed from the germline J gene. The chain recombines TRBV3 with TRBJ2-7, with D perhaps matching TRBD1 (6 bases). Germline CDR1 and CDR2: SNHLY and FYNGKV (reference sequence). The V and J ends lost 1 base and 3 bases respectively, with 10 bases between them. The CDR3 covers 14 residues. CDR3 protein: CASSLGRDNYEQYF. Incomplete CDR3 DNA: TGTGCCAGCAGCTTAGGCCGGGACAACTATGAACAGTAC.

Note on this clone: The germline and genes are mouse ones. Read data end 1 residue before the CDR3 end; the end is taken from the germline J gene. The rearrangement uses TRBV2 and TRBJ2-2; 9 bases are a match to TRBD1. This CDR3 is 15 amino acids long. CDR1 and CDR2 from the germline V gene are LGHNA and YSYQKL. V shed 3 bases and J 2 bases; nucleotides not matched to a gene: 1. The sequenced CDR3 bases are TGTGCCAGCAGCCAGACAGGGGGGAACACCGGGCAGCTCTAC. Translated: CASSQTGGNTGQLY. The complete CDR3 protein is CASSQTGGNTGQLYF.

Regarding this clone: Gene names follow the mouse nomenclature. The observed sequence ends 1 residue before the CDR3 terminus, with the missing tail filled in from the germline J gene. The chain carries TRBV12-2 and TRBJ2-3; TRBD2 aligns across 10 bases. The CDR3 is made up of 15 amino acids. V shed 0 bases and J 3 bases; nucleotides not matched to a gene: 2. Germline CDR1 reads SGHLS; CDR2 reads HYDKME. CDR3 bases read: TGTGCCAGCTCTCTCAACTGGGGGGGGGCAGAAACGCTGTAT. Its protein product is CASSLNWGGAETLY. The full CDR3 is CASSLNWGGAETLYF.

About this clone itself: Genes here carry mouse names. The CDR3 end is not reached by the read, which stops 1 residue before it; the germline J gene fills it in. The V and J genes are TRBV4 and TRBJ2-5; 9 positions agree with TRBD2. Germline CDR1 and CDR2: LGHDT and YNNKQL (reference sequence). The ends lost 5 bases at V and 0 bases at J; junction bases unmatched: 3. CDR3 length: 15 amino acids. CDR3 in amino acids: CASSRDWVNQDTQYF. The sequenced part of the CDR3 DNA is TGTGCCAGCAGCCGGGACTGGGTTAACCAAGACACCCAGTAC.

The table lists this clone with a few counts. The genes are named according to mouse. The read comes to an end 1 residue before the CDR3 does, leaving the germline J gene to fill in the end. The rearrangement uses TRBV29 and TRBJ1-5, with 7 bases aligning to TRBD1. Germline V lookup: CDR1 MSHET, CDR2 SYDVDS. The CDR3 length is 12 residues. J gave up 4 bases and V 8 bases, and 2 bases lay outside the gene matches. CDR3 amino acids: CASPGQNQAPLF. The part of the CDR3 DNA that was read is TGTGCTAGCCCGGGACAGAACCAGGCTCCGCTT.

This clone was counted between two and nine times. Gene names are mouse gene names. The read falls 1 residue short of the CDR3 end, and the missing part is taken from the germline J gene. The rearrangement joins TRBV2 to TRBJ2-1; D could derive from TRBD1 or TRBD2 (6 bases each). Trimming removed 0 bases at V and 7 bases at J, with 13 bases between. The germline V gene encodes CDR1 LGHNA and CDR2 YSYQKL. CDR3 length: 15 amino acids. The DNA read from the CDR3 is TGTGCCAGCAGCCAAGAAGGGGGGAGGGTCGCTGAGCAGTTC. It translates to CASSQEGGRVAEQF. The full CDR3 is CASSQEGGRVAEQFF.

About this clone: Genes and germline are mouse. The CDR3 end is not reached by the read, which stops 1 residue before it; the germline J gene fills it in. The V gene is TRBV1, the J gene TRBJ1-6; D unresolved. TRBJ1-6 is placed among ORFs of uncertain function. The CDR3 is 14 amino acids. V shed 0 bases and J shed 4 bases, with 4 bases lying between them. Germline CDR1 and CDR2: NSQYPW and LRSPGD (reference sequence). The CDR3: CTCSADIYNSPLYF. Incomplete CDR3 DNA: TGCACCTGCAGTGCAGACATATATAATTCGCCCCTCTAC.

Regarding this clone: Gene names and germline refer to mouse. Read sequence stops 1 residue before the CDR3 end, and the germline J gene provides the missing end. J is TRBJ1-6 and V is TRBV4, with a weak D call TRBD1 (5 bases). TRBJ1-6 is an ORF for which the function is uncertain. V was pared by 4 bases and J by 0 bases, with 7 bases between. Germline loops: CDR1 LGHDT, CDR2 YNNKQL (reference sequence). The CDR3 has 15 amino acids. The CDR3 here is CASSLTASYNSPLYF. CDR3 bases read: TGTGCCAGCAGCTTGACAGCTTCCTATAATTCGCCCCTCTAC.

For this clone: The gene names given are mouse names. From the germline J gene comes the end of the CDR3, since the read stops 1 residue before it. V is TRBV13-3 and J is TRBJ1-1; a weak D match, TRBD1 (6 bases). Germline CDR1 reads NNHDY; CDR2 reads SYVADS. V lost 5 bases, J lost 1 base, and 12 bases lay in between. This CDR3 comprises 14 residues. The CDR3 bases that were read are TGTGCCAGCAGCCCGACAGGCCGAAACACAGAAGTCTTC. Translation: CASSPTGRNTEVF. In full, the CDR3 reads CASSPTGRNTEVFF.

Worth noting for this clone: Gene names and germline match the mouse. The read halts 1 residue ahead of the CDR3 end, with the missing end drawn from the germline J gene. The V and J genes are TRBV13-1 and TRBJ1-2, with D possibly being TRBD1 (5 bases). Trimming took 2 bases from V and 0 from J, leaving 8 bases between them. The CDR3 has 14 amino acids. Looked up from germline, CDR1 is NSHNY and CDR2 is SYGAGN. The part of the CDR3 DNA that was read is TGTGCCAGCAGTGAAGACAGAACAAACTCCGACTACACC. Protein sequence: CASSEDRTNSDYT. The complete CDR3 sequence is CASSEDRTNSDYTF.